The entry that follows covers one T cell receptor beta chain sequence. Its antigen remains unidentified. The entry originates in a study of shared clonotypes between healthy human individuals. Naive CD8 cells lacked CD45RO, underwent positive selection for CCR7 and left out terminally differentiated effector memory CD45RA+ cells. CDR1 is SGHVS, CDR2 FNYEAQ, per germline. This CDR3 region has 14 residues. The V segment lost 5 bases and the J segment 7 bases; nucleotides outside the gene matches: 5. The study's findings and limits: Generation probabilities of non-shared clonotypes were lower (relative to those shared by all four donors).

Clones were sequenced by immunoSEQ multiplex PCR, and TCRdb holds only the in-frame ones, with some missing. The sample lists under 600,000 clones, roughly 98% occurring once. The sample consisted of naive CD8+ T cells sorted from blood. The receptor was isolated from a man aged 30 to 45 in good health. This sequence joins TRBV7-6 and TRBJ1-4; TRBD1 aligns across 9 bases. The CDR3 reads CASSRGQGLEKLFF. The CDR3 DNA is TGTGCCAGCAGCAGAGGACAGGGGCTTGAAAAACTGTTTTTT.